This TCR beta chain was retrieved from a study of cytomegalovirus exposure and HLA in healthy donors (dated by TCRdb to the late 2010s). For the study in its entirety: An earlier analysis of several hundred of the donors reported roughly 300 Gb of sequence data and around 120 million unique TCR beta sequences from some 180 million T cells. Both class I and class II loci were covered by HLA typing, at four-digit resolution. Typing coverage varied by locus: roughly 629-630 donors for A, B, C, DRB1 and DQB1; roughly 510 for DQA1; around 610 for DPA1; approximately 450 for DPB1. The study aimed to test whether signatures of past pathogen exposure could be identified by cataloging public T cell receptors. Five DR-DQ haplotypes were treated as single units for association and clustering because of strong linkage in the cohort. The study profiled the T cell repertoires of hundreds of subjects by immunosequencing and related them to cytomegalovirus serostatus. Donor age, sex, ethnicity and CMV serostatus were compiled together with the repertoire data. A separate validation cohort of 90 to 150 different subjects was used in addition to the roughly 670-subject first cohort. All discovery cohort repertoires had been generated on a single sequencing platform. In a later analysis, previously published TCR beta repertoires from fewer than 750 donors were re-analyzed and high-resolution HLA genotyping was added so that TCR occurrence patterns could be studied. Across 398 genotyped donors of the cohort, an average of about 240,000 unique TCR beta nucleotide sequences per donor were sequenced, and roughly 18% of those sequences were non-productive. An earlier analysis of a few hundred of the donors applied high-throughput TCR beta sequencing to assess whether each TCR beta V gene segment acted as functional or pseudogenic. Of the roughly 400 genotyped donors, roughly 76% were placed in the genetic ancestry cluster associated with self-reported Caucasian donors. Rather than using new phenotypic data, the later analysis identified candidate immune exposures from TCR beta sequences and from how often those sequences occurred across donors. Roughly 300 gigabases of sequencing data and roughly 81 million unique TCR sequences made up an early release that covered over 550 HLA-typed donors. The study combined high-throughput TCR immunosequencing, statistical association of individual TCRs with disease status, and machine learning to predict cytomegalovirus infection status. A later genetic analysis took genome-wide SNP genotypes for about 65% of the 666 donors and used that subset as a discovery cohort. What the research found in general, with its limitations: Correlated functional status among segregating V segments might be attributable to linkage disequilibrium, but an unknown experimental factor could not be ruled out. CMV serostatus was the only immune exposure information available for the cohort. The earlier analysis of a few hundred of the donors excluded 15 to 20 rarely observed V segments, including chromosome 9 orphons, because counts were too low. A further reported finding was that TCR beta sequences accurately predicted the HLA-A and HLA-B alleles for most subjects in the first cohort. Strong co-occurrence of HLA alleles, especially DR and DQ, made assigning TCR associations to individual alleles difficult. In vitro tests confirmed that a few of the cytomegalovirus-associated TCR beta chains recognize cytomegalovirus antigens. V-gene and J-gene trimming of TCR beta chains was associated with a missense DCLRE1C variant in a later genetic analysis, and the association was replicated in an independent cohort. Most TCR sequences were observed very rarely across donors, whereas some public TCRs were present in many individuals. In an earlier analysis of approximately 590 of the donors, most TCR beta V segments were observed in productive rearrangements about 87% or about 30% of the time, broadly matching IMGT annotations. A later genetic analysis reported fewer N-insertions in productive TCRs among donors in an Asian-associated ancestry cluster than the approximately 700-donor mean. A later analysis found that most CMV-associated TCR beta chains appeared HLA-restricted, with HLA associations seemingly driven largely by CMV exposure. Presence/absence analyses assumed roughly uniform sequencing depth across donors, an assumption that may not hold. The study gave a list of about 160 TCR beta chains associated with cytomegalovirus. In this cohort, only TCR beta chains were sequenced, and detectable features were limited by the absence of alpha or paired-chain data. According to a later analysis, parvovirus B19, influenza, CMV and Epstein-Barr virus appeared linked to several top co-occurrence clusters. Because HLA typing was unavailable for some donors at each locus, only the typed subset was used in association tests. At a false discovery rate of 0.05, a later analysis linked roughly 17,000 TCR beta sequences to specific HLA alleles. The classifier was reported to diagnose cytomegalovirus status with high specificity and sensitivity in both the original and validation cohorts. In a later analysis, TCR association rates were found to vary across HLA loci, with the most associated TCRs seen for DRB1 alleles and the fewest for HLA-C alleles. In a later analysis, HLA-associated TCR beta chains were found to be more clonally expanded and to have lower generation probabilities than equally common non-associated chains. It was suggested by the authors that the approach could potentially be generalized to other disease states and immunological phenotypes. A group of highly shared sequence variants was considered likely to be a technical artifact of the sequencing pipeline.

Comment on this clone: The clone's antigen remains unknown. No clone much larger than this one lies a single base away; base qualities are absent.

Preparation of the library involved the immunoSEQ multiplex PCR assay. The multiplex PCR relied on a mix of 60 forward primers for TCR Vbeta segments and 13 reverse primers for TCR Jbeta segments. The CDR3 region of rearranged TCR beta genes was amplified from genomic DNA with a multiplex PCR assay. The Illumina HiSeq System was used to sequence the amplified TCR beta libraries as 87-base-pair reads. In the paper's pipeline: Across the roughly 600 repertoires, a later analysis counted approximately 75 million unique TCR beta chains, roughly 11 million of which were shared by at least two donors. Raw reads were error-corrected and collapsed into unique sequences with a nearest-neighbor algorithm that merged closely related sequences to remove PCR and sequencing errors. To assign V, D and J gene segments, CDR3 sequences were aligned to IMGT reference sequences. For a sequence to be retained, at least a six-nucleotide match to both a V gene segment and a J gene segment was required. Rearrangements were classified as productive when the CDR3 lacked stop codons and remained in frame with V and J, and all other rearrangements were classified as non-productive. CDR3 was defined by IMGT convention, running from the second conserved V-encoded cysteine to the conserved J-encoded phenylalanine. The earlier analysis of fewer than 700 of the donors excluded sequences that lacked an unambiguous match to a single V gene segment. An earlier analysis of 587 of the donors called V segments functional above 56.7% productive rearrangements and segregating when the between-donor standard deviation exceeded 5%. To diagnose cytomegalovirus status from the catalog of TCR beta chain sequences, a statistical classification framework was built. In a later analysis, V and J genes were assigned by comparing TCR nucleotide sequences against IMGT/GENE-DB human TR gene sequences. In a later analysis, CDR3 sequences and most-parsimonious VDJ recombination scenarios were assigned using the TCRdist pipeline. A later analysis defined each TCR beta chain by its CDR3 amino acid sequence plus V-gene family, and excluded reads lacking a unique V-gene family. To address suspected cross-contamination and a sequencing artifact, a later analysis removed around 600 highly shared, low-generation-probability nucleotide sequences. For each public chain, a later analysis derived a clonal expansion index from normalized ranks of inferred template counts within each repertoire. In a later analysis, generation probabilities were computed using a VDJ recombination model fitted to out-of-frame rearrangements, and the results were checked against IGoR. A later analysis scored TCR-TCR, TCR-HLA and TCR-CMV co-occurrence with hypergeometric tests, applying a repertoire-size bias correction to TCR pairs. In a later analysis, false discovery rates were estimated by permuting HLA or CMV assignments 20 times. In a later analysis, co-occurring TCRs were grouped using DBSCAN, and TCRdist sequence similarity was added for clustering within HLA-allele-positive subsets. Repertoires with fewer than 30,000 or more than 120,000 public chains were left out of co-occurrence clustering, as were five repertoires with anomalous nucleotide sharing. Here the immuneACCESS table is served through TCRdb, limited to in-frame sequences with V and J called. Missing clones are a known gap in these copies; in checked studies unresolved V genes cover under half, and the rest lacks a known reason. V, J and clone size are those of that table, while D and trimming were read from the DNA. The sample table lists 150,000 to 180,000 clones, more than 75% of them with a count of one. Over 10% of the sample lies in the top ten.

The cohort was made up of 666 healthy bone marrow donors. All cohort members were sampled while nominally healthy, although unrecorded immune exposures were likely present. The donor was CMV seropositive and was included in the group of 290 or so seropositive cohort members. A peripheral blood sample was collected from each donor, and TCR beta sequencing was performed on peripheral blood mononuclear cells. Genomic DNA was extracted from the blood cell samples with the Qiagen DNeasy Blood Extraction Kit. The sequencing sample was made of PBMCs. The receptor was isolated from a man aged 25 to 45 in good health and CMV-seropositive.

The DNA reads as follows: TGTGCCAGCAGCGAACTTAGCGGGAGCCGGTATGAGCAGTTCTTC. Its translation reads: CASSELSGSRYEQFF. The chain is made from TRBV28 and TRBJ2-1; TRBD2 matches 9 bases in the middle. The CDR3 contains 15 residues, cysteine and phenylalanine counted. The entry retains the CDR3 DNA only, 45 bases that are in frame from base 1. At the junction V is shortened by 6 bases and J by 8 bases; bases outside the gene matches: 11. The germline V gene provides CDR1 MDHEN and CDR2 SYDVKM.